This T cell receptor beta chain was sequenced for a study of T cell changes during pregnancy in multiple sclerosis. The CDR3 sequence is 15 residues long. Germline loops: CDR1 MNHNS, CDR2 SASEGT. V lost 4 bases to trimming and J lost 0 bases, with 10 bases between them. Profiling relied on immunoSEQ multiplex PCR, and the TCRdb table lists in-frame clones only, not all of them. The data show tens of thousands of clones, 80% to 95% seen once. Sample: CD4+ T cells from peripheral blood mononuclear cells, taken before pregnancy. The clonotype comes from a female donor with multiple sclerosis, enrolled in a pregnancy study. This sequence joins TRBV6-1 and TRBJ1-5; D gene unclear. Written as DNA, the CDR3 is TGTGCCAGCAGTGGCAGACTCAGTAGCAATCAGCCCCAGCATTTT. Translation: CASSGRLSSNQPQHF.